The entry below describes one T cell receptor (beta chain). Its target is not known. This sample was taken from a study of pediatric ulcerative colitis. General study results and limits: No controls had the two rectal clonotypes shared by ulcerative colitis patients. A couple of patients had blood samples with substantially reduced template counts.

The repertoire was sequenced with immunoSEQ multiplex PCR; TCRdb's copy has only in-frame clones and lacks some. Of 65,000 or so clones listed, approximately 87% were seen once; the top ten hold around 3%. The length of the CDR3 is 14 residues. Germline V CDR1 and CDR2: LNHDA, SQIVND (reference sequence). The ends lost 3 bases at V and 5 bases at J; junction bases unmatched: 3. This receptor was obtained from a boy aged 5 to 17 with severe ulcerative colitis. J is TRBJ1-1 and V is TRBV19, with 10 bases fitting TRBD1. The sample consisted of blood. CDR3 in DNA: TGTGCCAGTAGTATGACAGGGGGCTTTACTGAAGCTTTCTTT. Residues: CASSMTGGFTEAFF.